These T cell receptor beta chains were read from a single sample in a study of blood T cell repertoires in COVID-19. The repertoire was sequenced with immunoSEQ multiplex PCR; TCRdb's copy has only in-frame clones and lacks some. The sample holds about 49,000 clones, about 87% seen once. Sequenced: peripheral blood. Receptor source: an elderly man with acute or convalescent COVID-19. Each CDR3 is given with its conserved first and last residue. The order of the fields is clone size, V gene, D gene, J gene, CDR3 DNA, CDR3 protein. The D gene is left open where the match is weak. Not all rows give a size; the values are once, few, many and, for expanded clones, a class.

size: NA
V: TRBV4-1
D: TRBD1
J: TRBJ1-4
DNA: TGCGCCAGCAGCCACCGCCGACAGGGGAGCCGGGAAAAACTGTTTTTT
CDR3: CASSHRRQGSREKLFF

size: NA
V: TRBV18
D: NA
J: TRBJ1-1
DNA: TGTGCCAGCTCACCATTAGCCAGGGACACTGAAGCTTTCTTT
CDR3: CASSPLARDTEAFF

size: NA
V: TRBV29-1
D: NA
J: TRBJ1-1
DNA: TGCAGCGTTGGGAGGGAGGGGACTGAAGCTTTCTTT
CDR3: CSVGREGTEAFF

size: NA
V: TRBV6-5
D: NA
J: TRBJ1-2
DNA: TGTGCCAGCTCGGGGAGGGACCGGTATGGCTACACCTTC
CDR3: CASSGRDRYGYTF

size: NA
V: TRBV19
D: NA
J: TRBJ1-2
DNA: TGTGCCAGTAGTTTACACACGGGGAGGGCTGGCGGCTACACCTTC
CDR3: CASSLHTGRAGGYTF

size: NA
V: TRBV19
D: NA
J: TRBJ2-7
DNA: TGTGCCAGTAGTATAGGGGACTTCTCCTACGAGCAGTACTTC
CDR3: CASSIGDFSYEQYF

size: NA
V: TRBV5-1
D: NA
J: TRBJ1-6
DNA: TGCGCCAGCAGCTTGGCAGGGCTGGGTTCACCCCTCCACTTT
CDR3: CASSLAGLGSPLHF

size: NA
V: TRBV9
D: TRBD1
J: TRBJ2-1
DNA: TGTGCCAGCAGCGGAGAGGGGACAGCTTACAATGAGCAGTTCTTC
CDR3: CASSGEGTAYNEQFF

size: large
V: TRBV5-1
D: NA
J: TRBJ1-1
DNA: TGCGCCAGCAGCCCCGAGGGTGTTGGCACTGAAGCTTTCTTT
CDR3: CASSPEGVGTEAFF

size: NA
V: TRBV14
D: NA
J: TRBJ2-7
DNA: TGTGCCAGCAGCCAACTGACACTCCGAGAGCAGTACTTC
CDR3: CASSQLTLREQYF

size: NA
V: TRBV19
D: TRBD1
J: TRBJ1-4
DNA: TGTGCCAGTAGTGTCAGGGGGCGGGAAAAACTGTTTTTT
CDR3: CASSVRGREKLFF

size: NA
V: TRBV7-6
D: TRBD1
J: TRBJ1-5
DNA: TGTGCCAGCAGCGAACAGGGGGGAGGCAATCAGCCCCAGCATTTT
CDR3: CASSEQGGGNQPQHF

size: NA
V: TRBV7-9
D: NA
J: TRBJ1-6
DNA: TGTGCCAGCGCCCCGTCCGTCAGGGCCTCACCCCTCCACTTT
CDR3: CASAPSVRASPLHF

size: NA
V: TRBV29-1
D: NA
J: TRBJ2-7
DNA: TGCAGCGTCCCACGGGGGTCAGGGCATTCCTACGAGCAGTACTTC
CDR3: CSVPRGSGHSYEQYF

size: NA
V: TRBV2
D: TRBD1
J: TRBJ1-4
DNA: TGTGCCAGCAGGTTGGACAGGGGGGTAGGAACTAATGAAAAACTGTTTTTT
CDR3: CASRLDRGVGTNEKLFF

size: NA
V: TRBV12-3/TRBV12-4
D: TRBD1
J: TRBJ1-6
DNA: TGTGCCAGCCGGACAGGGAATTCACCCCTCCACTTT
CDR3: CASRTGNSPLHF

size: NA
V: TRBV5-1
D: TRBD2
J: TRBJ2-7
DNA: TGCGCCAGCAGCCCAACTAGCGGGGGGGCCTACGAGCAGTACTTC
CDR3: CASSPTSGGAYEQYF

size: NA
V: TRBV2
D: NA
J: TRBJ1-4
DNA: TGTGCCAGCAAGAGGGTCGGCTTGGTTGAAAAACTGTTTTTT
CDR3: CASKRVGLVEKLFF

size: NA
V: TRBV7-9
D: NA
J: TRBJ2-7
DNA: TGTGCCAGCAGCTTTGCCGCAGGGCTGTCCTACGAGCAGTACTTC
CDR3: CASSFAAGLSYEQYF

size: NA
V: TRBV5-6
D: TRBD1
J: TRBJ2-7
DNA: TGTGCCAGCAGCCGGGGGGACAGGGCGACCTACGAGCAGTACTTC
CDR3: CASSRGDRATYEQYF

size: NA
V: TRBV19
D: NA
J: TRBJ2-5
DNA: TGTGCCAGTAGGGGGGAAGGGGGAGAGACCCAGTACTTC
CDR3: CASRGEGGETQYF

size: NA
V: TRBV28
D: NA
J: TRBJ2-7
DNA: TGTGCCAGCAGCTCCACCCGCAGGGTCCCCTACGAGCAGTACTTC
CDR3: CASSSTRRVPYEQYF